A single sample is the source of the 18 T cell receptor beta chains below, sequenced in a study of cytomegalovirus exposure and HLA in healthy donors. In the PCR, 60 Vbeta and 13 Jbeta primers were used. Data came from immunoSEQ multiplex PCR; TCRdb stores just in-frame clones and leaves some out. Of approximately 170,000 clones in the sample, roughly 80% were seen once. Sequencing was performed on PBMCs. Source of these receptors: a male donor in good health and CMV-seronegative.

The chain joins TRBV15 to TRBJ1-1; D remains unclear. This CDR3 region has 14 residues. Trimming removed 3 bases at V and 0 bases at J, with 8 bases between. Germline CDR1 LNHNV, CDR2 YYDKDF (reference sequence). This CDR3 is CATSRRVLNTEAFF. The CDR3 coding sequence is TGTGCCACCAGCAGGCGGGTTCTGAACACTGAAGCTTTCTTT.

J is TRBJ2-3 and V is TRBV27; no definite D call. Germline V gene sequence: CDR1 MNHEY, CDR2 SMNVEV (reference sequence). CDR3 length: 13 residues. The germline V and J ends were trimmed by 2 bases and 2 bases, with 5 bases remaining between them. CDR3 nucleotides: TGTGCCAGCAGTTTAAGAGTCACAGATACGCAGTATTTT. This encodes CASSLRVTDTQYF.

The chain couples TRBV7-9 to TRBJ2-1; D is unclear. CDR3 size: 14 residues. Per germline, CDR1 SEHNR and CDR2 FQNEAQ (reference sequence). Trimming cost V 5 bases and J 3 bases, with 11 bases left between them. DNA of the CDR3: TGTGCCAGCAGCCTTCACGGGTTCTACAATGAGCAGTTCTTC. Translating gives CASSLHGFYNEQFF.

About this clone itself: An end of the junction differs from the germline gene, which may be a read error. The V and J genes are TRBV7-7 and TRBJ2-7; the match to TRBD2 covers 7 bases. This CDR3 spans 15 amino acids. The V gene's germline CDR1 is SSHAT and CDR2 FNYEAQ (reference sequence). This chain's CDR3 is CASSLEWGGSYEQYF. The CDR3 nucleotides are TGTGCTAGCAGCTTAGAGTGGGGGGGGTCCTACGAGCAGTACTTC. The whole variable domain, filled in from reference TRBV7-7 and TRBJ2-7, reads GAGVSQSPRYKVTKRGQDVTLRCDPISSHATLYWYQQALGQGPEFLTYFNYEAQPDKSGLPSDRFSAERPEGSISTLTIQRTEQRDSAMYRCASSLEWGGSYEQYFGPGTRLTVT.

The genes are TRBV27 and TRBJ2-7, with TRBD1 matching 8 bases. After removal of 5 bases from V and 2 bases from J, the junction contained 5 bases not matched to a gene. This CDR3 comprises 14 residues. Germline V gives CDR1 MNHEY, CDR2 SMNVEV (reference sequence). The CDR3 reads CASSVGTGPYEQYF. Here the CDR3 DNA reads TGTGCCAGCAGTGTCGGGACAGGCCCCTACGAGCAGTACTTC.

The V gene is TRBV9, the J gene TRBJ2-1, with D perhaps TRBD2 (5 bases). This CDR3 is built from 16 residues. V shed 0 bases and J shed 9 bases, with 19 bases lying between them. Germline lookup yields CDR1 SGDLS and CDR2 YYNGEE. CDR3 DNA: TGTGCCAGCAGCGTAGATCTCTTAGGGTCAACTAGTGAGCAGTTCTTC. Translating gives CASSVDLLGSTSEQFF.

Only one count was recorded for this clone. The CDR3: CASSVVGQTEAFF. Here the CDR3 DNA reads TGTGCCAGCAGCGTAGTGGGGCAAACTGAAGCTTTCTTT. The rearrangement links TRBV9 to TRBJ1-1; the D gene is possibly TRBD1 (5 bases). CDR1 and CDR2 from the germline V gene are SGDLS and YYNGEE. The length of the CDR3 is 13 residues. V was trimmed by 0 bases and J by 5 bases, leaving 8 bases between them. The whole variable domain, remainder taken from reference TRBV9 and TRBJ1-1, is DSGVTQTPKHLITATGQRVTLRCSPRSGDLSVYWYQQSLDQGLQFLIQYYNGEERAKGNILERFSAQQFPDLHSELNLSSLELGDSALYFCASSVVGQTEAFFGQGTRLTVV.

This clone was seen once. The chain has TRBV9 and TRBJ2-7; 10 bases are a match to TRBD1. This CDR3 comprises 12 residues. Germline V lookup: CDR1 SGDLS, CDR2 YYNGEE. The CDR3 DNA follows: TGTGCCAGCAGCCCCCCCGGGACAGGGGTATTGGTC. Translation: CASSPPGTGVLV.

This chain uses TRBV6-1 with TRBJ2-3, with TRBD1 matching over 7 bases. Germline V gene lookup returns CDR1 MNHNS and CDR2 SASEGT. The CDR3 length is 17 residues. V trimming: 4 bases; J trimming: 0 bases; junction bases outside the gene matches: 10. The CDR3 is CASSATGDGPSTDTQYF. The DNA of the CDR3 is TGTGCCAGCAGTGCAACAGGGGACGGTCCTAGCACAGATACGCAGTATTTT.

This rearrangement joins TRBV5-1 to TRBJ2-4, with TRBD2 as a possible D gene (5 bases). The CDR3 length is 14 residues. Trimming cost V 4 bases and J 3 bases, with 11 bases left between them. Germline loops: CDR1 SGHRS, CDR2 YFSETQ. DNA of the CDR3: TGCGCCAGCAGCCCGTTAGAGGGCAAAAACATTCAGTACTTC. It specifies CASSPLEGKNIQYF.

The DNA for the CDR3 is TGTGCCAGCAGCTTAGGACAGGGGGGCTACGAGCAGTACTTC. The encoded protein is CASSLGQGGYEQYF. V gene TRBV11-1 combines with J gene TRBJ2-7; 9 bases are a match to TRBD1. Germline CDR1 is SGHAT and CDR2 is FQDESV (reference sequence). V dropped 1 base and J dropped 3; count of bases not matched to a gene: 1. The length of the CDR3 is 14 residues. The full variable domain, in which reference TRBV11-1 and TRBJ2-7 provide the parts outside the CDR3, is EAEVAQSPRYKITEKSQAVAFWCDPISGHATLYWYRQILGQGPELLVQFQDESVVDDSQLPKDRFSAERLKGVDSTLKIQPAELGDSAMYLCASSLGQGGYEQYFGPGTRLTVT.

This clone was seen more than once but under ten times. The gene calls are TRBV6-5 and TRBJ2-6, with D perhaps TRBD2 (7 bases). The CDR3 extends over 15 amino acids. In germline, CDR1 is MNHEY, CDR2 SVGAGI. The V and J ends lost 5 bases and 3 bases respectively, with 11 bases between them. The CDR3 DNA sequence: TGTGCCAGCAGTGGGGGGGCAGGTGGGGCCAACGTCCTGACTTTC. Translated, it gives CASSGGAGGANVLTF.

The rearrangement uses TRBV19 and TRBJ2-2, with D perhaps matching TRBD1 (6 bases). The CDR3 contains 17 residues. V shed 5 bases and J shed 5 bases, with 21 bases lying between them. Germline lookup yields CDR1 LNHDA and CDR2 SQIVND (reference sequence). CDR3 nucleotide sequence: TGTGCCAGTAGTCCCGGGACATCCACCTGGGGAACCGGGGAGCTGTTTTTT. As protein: CASSPGTSTWGTGELFF.

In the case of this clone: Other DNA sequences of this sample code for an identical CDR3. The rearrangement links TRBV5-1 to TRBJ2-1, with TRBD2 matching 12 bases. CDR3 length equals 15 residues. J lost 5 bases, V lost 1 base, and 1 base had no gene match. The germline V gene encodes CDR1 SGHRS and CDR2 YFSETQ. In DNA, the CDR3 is TGCGCCAGCAGCTTGCGACTAGCGGGAGACAATGAGCAGTTCTTC. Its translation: CASSLRLAGDNEQFF.

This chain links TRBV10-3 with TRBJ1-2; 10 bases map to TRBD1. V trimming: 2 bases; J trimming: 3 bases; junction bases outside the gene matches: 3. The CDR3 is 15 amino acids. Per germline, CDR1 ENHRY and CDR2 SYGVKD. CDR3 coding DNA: TGTGCCATCAGTGAGGGGACAGGGGATTACTATGGCTACACCTTC. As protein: CAISEGTGDYYGYTF.

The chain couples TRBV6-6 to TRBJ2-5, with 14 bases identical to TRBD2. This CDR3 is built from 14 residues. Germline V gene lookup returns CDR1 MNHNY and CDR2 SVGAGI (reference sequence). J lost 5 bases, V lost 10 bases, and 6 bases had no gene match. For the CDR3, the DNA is TGTGCCATCGGGACTAGCGGGAGTCAGGAGACCCAGTACTTC. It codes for CAIGTSGSQETQYF.

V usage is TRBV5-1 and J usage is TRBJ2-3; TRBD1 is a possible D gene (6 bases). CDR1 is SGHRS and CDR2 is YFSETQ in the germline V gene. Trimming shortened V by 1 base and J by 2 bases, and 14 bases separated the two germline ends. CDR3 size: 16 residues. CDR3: CASSLNRVLATDTQYF. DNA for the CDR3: TGCGCCAGCAGCTTGAACAGGGTGTTAGCCACAGATACGCAGTATTTT.

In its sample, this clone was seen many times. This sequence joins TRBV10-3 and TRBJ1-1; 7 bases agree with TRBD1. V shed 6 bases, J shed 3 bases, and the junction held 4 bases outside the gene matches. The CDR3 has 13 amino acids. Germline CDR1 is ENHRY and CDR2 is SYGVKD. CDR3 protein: CAISPRGYTEAFF. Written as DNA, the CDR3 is TGTGCCATCAGCCCCAGGGGGTACACTGAAGCTTTCTTT.